This T cell receptor (beta chain) was documented in a study of T cell responses to AZD1222 COVID-19 vaccine. Study conclusions and caveats: After the peak T cell response, and only then, were repertoires sampled. An increase in Spike-specific TCR breadth and depth was observed after two AZD1222 doses. It should be noted that donors were predominantly white British and more often female, and clonal diversity was possibly underestimated.

TCRdb's copy holds only in-frame clones and misses some; the assay was immunoSEQ multiplex PCR. The table shows about 120,000 clones, with 80% to 90% occurring only once. This CDR3 has 16 amino acids. Note on this clone: Its antigen is not known.

The sequence was obtained from an adult in good health. This sample comprised peripheral blood, obtained on day 0 of AZD1222 vaccination. The J gene is TRBJ1-2, the V gene TRBV21-1; TRBD1 is the table's D call, not checked against the DNA. TRBV21-1 is a listed pseudogene. The CDR3 coding sequence is TGTGCCAGCAGCAAAACTGTGCAGGGGAGAAACTATGGCTACACCTTC. It specifies CASSKTVQGRNYGYTF.